This TCR beta chain is drawn from a study of T cells after somatic rescue of genetic block. Method: immunoSEQ multiplex PCR; TCRdb's copy keeps in-frame clones and lacks some. In the table there are 110,000 or so clones, around 90% of which are singletons. The length of the CDR3 is 13 residues. Between the trimmed V and J ends, which lost 0 bases and 9 bases, there was a span of 7 bases. Looked up from germline, CDR1 is SGHTS and CDR2 is YDEGEE. The source material was peripheral blood mononuclear cells (PBMCs). This clonotype originated in a woman aged 18 to 35. The genes are TRBV5-8 and TRBJ1-6; D gene uncertain. CDR3 region: CASSLVPASPLHF. CDR3 DNA sequence: TGTGCCAGCAGCTTGGTACCCGCTTCACCCCTCCACTTT.